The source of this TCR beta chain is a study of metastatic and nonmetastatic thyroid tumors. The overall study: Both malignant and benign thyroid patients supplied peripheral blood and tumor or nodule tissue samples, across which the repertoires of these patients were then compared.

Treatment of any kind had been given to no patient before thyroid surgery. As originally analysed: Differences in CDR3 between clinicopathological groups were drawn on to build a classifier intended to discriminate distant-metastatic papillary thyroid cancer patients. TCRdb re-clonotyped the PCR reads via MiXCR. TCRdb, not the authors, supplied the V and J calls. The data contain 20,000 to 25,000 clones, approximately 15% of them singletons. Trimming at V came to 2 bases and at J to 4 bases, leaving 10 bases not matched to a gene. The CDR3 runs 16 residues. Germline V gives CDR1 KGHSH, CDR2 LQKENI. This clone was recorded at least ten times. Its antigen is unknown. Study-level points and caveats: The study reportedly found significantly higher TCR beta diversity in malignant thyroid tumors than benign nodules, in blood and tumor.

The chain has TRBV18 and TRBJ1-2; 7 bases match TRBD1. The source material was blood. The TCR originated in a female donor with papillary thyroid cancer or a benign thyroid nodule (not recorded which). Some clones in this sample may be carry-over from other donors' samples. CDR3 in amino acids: CASSPSTGYGGYGYTF. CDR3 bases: TGTGCCAGCTCACCATCGACAGGGTACGGGGGCTATGGCTACACCTTC.